The 24 T cell receptor beta chains given below trace back to one sample, sequenced in a study of post-analysis software for immune sequencing data. Their recognized antigens are unknown. Study outcomes and limitations: Patients had higher frequencies than controls of about five TRBV segments, including TRBV5-6, TRBV5-1 and TRBV20-1.

Included in the TCR beta cDNA libraries were unique molecular identifiers. TCRdb passed the PCR reads through MiXCR, listing each CDR3 protein once. The profile covers some 500,000 distinct CDR3 sequences, with roughly 46% appearing a single time and 9% to 13% taken by the ten largest. The sequencing input was blood. These receptor sequences come from a girl aged 10-17 years with multiple sclerosis.

The chain has TRBV28 and TRBJ1-1, with D tentatively TRBD1 (5 bases). The CDR3 loop spans 16 amino acids. Trimming took 5 bases from V and 1 from J, leaving 17 bases between them. Germline-derived CDR1 and CDR2 are MDHEN and SYDVKM. CDR3 in DNA: TGTGCCAGCAGTAAGCCTACAGGTACGGAGAACACTGAAGCTTTCTTT. Protein sequence: CASSKPTGTENTEAFF.

The chain links TRBV6-4 to TRBJ2-7, with TRBD1 matching over 7 bases. The J call is uncertain, as TRBJ2-5 better fits the DNA end. The CDR3 is 15 residues long. The germline gives CDR1 MRHNA, CDR2 SNTAGT. CDR3 residues: CASSEGGGKQETQYF. As DNA, the CDR3 is TGTGCCAGCAGTGAAGGGGGCGGCAAACAAGAGACCCAGTACTTC.

V is TRBV5-1 and J is TRBJ2-7; 7 bases match TRBD2. V shed 0 bases, J shed 10 bases, and the junction held 25 bases outside the gene matches. The CDR3 totals 19 residues. Looked up from germline, CDR1 is SGHRS and CDR2 is YFSETQ. The CDR3 loop is CASSLATWEGRTYQEAQYF. For the CDR3, the DNA is TGCGCCAGCAGCTTGGCGACGTGGGAGGGACGGACGTACCAAGAGGCCCAGTACTTC.

This clonotype was counted ten times or more. The CDR3, as DNA: TGCAGCGTTGAAGGTCTAGCCAAAAACATTCAGTACTTC. This codes for CSVEGLAKNIQYF. V usage is TRBV29-1 and J usage is TRBJ2-4; D uncertain. From germline, CDR1 is SQVTM and CDR2 ANQGSEA. Trimming cost V 1 base and J 0 bases, with 4 bases left between them. There are 13 residues in the CDR3.

The chain uses TRBV20-1 and TRBJ1-1, with 7 bases matching TRBD1. Germline V gene lookup returns CDR1 DFQATT and CDR2 SNEGSKA (reference sequence). With 1 base clipped from V and 3 bases from J, the junction kept 8 bases outside the gene matches. This CDR3 region has 15 residues. In DNA, the CDR3 is TGCAGTGCTAGAGCTCTAGGGACAGATCACACTGAAGCTTTCTTT. Protein sequence: CSARALGTDHTEAFF.

This clonotype showed up just a few times. This chain connects TRBV12-3 or TRBV12-4 to TRBJ2-4, with D uncertain. Between the trimmed V and J ends, which lost 0 bases and 7 bases, there was a span of 10 bases. There are 14 residues in the CDR3. The CDR3: CASSLASLGNIQYF. The CDR3 nucleotides read TGTGCCAGCAGTTTAGCCTCCCTGGGTAACATTCAGTACTTC.

This clonotype was seen a single time. V is TRBV20-1 and J is TRBJ2-6; 11 nucleotides agree with TRBD1. Germline lookup yields CDR1 DFQATT and CDR2 SNEGSKA (reference sequence). This CDR3 has 15 residues. V lost 7 bases to trimming and J lost 1 base; unmatched junction nucleotides: 3. Here the CDR3 DNA reads TGCAGTGGGGGACAGGGGGTATCTGGGGCCAACGTCCTGACTTTC. It codes for CSGGQGVSGANVLTF.

V and J are TRBV20-1 and TRBJ1-4; D remains unclear. With 7 bases removed from V and 8 bases from J, the gap between germline ends came to 17 bases. The CDR3 spans 13 residues. Per the germline V gene, CDR1 is DFQATT and CDR2 is SNEGSKA (reference sequence). The CDR3 spells CSGRLWDGEKLFF. The CDR3 DNA sequence: TGCAGTGGACGTCTCTGGGATGGGGAAAAACTGTTTTTT.

The rearrangement links TRBV15 to TRBJ1-5; tentatively, D is TRBD1 (5 bases). Germline V lookup: CDR1 LNHNV, CDR2 YYDKDF (reference sequence). The CDR3 contains 16 residues. V was pared by 5 bases and J by 8 bases, with 22 bases between. For the CDR3, the DNA is TGTGCCACCAGCGGGGAACCCGGGACGGGAATCAAGCCCCAGCATTTT. Protein product: CATSGEPGTGIKPQHF.

Only a few counts were recorded for this clonotype. The CDR3 protein is CASSQDDRGVGGYTF. The DNA of the CDR3 is TGCGCCAGCAGCCAAGATGACCGTGGGGTTGGCGGCTACACCTTC. The V gene is TRBV4-1, the J gene TRBJ1-2; no definite D call. The CDR3 is 15 amino acids. Germline-derived CDR1 and CDR2 are MGHRA and YSYEKL. With 0 bases removed from V and 8 bases from J, the gap between germline ends came to 16 bases.

The chain carries TRBV25-1 and TRBJ2-7; D is unclear. CDR1 MGHDK and CDR2 SYGVNS come from the germline V gene. The V end lost 5 bases, the J end lost 5 bases, and 13 bases lay between the germline ends. CDR3 length: 13 amino acids. In DNA form, the CDR3 reads TGTGCCAGCAGTACGCCCAACGTTGACGAGCAGTACTTC. It codes for CASSTPNVDEQYF.

The genes are TRBV12-3 or TRBV12-4 and TRBJ2-3, with 8 nucleotides matching TRBD1. V lost 6 bases, J lost 4 bases, and 3 bases stayed unmatched. CDR3 length: 13 amino acids. In nucleotides, the CDR3 is TGTGCCAGCAGAGCACAGGGGGCAGATACGCAGTATTTT. It encodes CASRAQGADTQYF.

The rearrangement joins TRBV7-9 to TRBJ2-7, with no clear D. The DNA matches TRBJ2-1 better at its end, which makes the J call doubtful. Germline V gene data show CDR1 as SEHNR and CDR2 as FQNEAQ (reference sequence). The CDR3 runs 14 residues. The chain's CDR3 is CASSLKGMGNEQFF. Written as DNA, the CDR3 is TGTGCCAGCAGCTTAAAAGGTATGGGCAATGAGCAGTTCTTC.

The chain carries TRBV11-2 and TRBJ1-5; D is possibly TRBD1 (6 bases). Trimming took off 2 bases at V and 5 bases at J, with 10 bases between the two ends. The germline V gene has CDR1 SGHAT and CDR2 FQNNGV. This CDR3 has 14 amino acids. CDR3 sequence: CASSLNRAYQPQHF. The CDR3 DNA sequence: TGTGCCAGCAGCTTAAACAGGGCCTATCAGCCCCAGCATTTT.

The rearrangement uses TRBV7-9 and TRBJ1-1, with D possibly TRBD1 on 5 matching bases. Germline loops: CDR1 SEHNR, CDR2 FQNEAQ (reference sequence). V gave up 3 bases and J gave up 1 base, with 24 bases separating them. The CDR3 sequence is 19 residues long. DNA of the CDR3: TGTGCCAGCAGCTTCGAAACTGCAGGGATCCACGTTAAGAACACTGAAGCTTTCTTT. Its protein product is CASSFETAGIHVKNTEAFF.

The rearrangement uses TRBV28 and TRBJ2-7; D is unclear. V lost 2 bases and J lost 6, with 11 bases in between. From germline, CDR1 is MDHEN and CDR2 SYDVKM. The CDR3 extends over 13 amino acids. The CDR3 coding sequence is TGTGCCAGCAGTTTAACTAAGAAAGGCGAGCAGTACTTC. Translating it yields CASSLTKKGEQYF.

This chain links TRBV5-5 with TRBJ1-2, with 9 bases that match TRBD1. The germline V gene encodes CDR1 SGHKS and CDR2 YYEKEE (reference sequence). The CDR3 has 13 amino acids. V lost 5 bases and J lost 8; bases outside the gene matches: 7. In DNA form, the CDR3 reads TGTGCCAGCAGGACCGGGACAGGGAACGGCTACACCTTC. It encodes CASRTGTGNGYTF.

With regard to this clonotype: A junction boundary mismatches the germline segment, possibly from a read error. This chain links TRBV27 with TRBJ1-6, with 7 nucleotides matching TRBD1. This CDR3 comprises 15 residues. CDR1 MNHEY and CDR2 SMNVEV come from the germline V gene (reference sequence). In DNA, the CDR3 is TGTACCAGCAGTCCTCCAGGGGGAGATAATTCACCCCTCCACTTT. It translates to CTSSPPGGDNSPLHF.

This clonotype was detected only a few times. CDR3 loop: CASSQGTGTQETQYF. The DNA of the CDR3 is TGCGCCAGCAGCCAAGGGACAGGAACCCAAGAGACCCAGTACTTC. This rearrangement joins TRBV4-1 to TRBJ2-5; TRBD1 aligns across 7 bases. Germline V lookup: CDR1 MGHRA, CDR2 YSYEKL. Trimming removed 1 base from V and 1 base from J; junction bases left unmatched: 3. This CDR3 spans 15 amino acids.

In its sample, this clonotype was seen once. V is TRBV4-3 and J is TRBJ2-1, with 10 nucleotides matching TRBD2. V gave up 4 bases and J gave up 12 bases; unmatched junction bases: 15. Looked up from germline, CDR1 is LGHNA and CDR2 is YSLEER. The CDR3 extends over 16 amino acids. DNA of the CDR3: TGCGCCAGCAGCCCAGGACTAGCGGTTAAGGGAGGGGGGCAGTTCTTC. Protein: CASSPGLAVKGGGQFF.

A few counts support this clonotype. V is TRBV24-1 and J is TRBJ2-3; D perhaps matches TRBD1 (6 bases). Germline CDR1 is KGHDR and CDR2 is SFDVKD. CDR3 length: 15 residues. Trimming took off 3 bases at V and 0 bases at J, with 9 bases between the two ends. CDR3 region: CATSDGQRSTDTQYF. In DNA form, the CDR3 reads TGTGCCACCAGTGATGGACAGCGTAGCACAGATACGCAGTATTTT.

As to this clonotype: The final CDR3 position lacks the conserved phenylalanine or tryptophan, pointing to a likely read error. This chain links TRBV7-2 with TRBJ2-5; the match to TRBD2 covers 10 bases. CDR1 and CDR2 from the germline V gene are SGHTA and FQGNSA. V lost 6 bases, J lost 3 bases, and 4 bases stayed unmatched. CDR3 length: 14 residues. The CDR3 DNA sequence: TGTGCCAGCAGGCTAGCGGGAGAAAAAGAGACCCAGTACTGC. Translating gives CASRLAGEKETQYC.

The chain is built from TRBV20-1 and TRBJ2-1; a weak D match, TRBD2 (6 bases). Trimming took off 0 bases at V and 7 bases at J, with 22 bases between the two ends. Germline V gives CDR1 DFQATT, CDR2 SNEGSKA (reference sequence). This CDR3 spans 17 amino acids. Here the CDR3 reads CSARDHYVPSASNEQFF. For the CDR3, the DNA is TGCAGTGCTAGAGATCACTATGTTCCTAGCGCCTCGAATGAGCAGTTCTTC.

The chain couples TRBV2 to TRBJ1-5; possibly TRBD1 for D (6 bases). V was cut by 7 bases and J by 0 bases, with 16 bases left in between. Germline V gene lookup returns CDR1 SNHLY and CDR2 FYNNEI. The CDR3 has 16 residues. The CDR3 loop is CASTRLGGNSNQPQHF. In nucleotides, the CDR3 is TGTGCCAGCACTCGACTAGGGGGTAATAGCAATCAGCCCCAGCATTTT.